The text below deals with one T cell receptor (beta chain). Some clones are missing from TCRdb's copy, which holds only in-frame ones; the method was immunoSEQ multiplex PCR. The sample yields tens of thousands of clones, 78% seen once. The sample comes from a study of blood T cell repertoires in COVID-19. Study at large: The United States, Italy and Spain supplied acute and convalescent COVID-19 samples. In each case, the material was cDNA or gDNA derived from T cells, B-cell-depleted T cells, or PBMCs.

This sequence was found in a human donor in a cohort sampled during active COVID-19. What was sequenced was peripheral blood.

The CDR3 here is CASSLLGQGNTIYF. The CDR3, as DNA: TGCGCCAGCAGCCTCCTAGGACAAGGAAACACCATATATTTT. This rearrangement joins TRBV4-3 to TRBJ1-3, with D perhaps TRBD1 (5 bases). Germline-derived CDR1 and CDR2 are LGHNA and YSLEER. Trimming cost V 4 bases and J 4 bases, with 11 bases left between them. The CDR3 runs to 14 residues.